This T cell receptor beta chain was sequenced for a study of T cell changes during pregnancy in multiple sclerosis. CDR3 size: 15 residues. Germline V lookup: CDR1 SGHTS, CDR2 YDEGEE. V lost 0 bases to trimming and J lost 1 base; unmatched junction nucleotides: 3. Sequenced by immunoSEQ multiplex PCR; TCRdb stores in-frame clones only, minus some. This repertoire shows 25,000 to 35,000 clones, around 90% found once; its top ten account for around 0.77%. A remark on this clone: This same CDR3 is encoded by further DNA sequences in the sample.

The clonotype was recovered from a female donor in good health, enrolled as a control in a pregnancy study. The input for sequencing was CD4+ T cells from peripheral blood mononuclear cells, taken in the first trimester of pregnancy. V gene TRBV5-8 combines with J gene TRBJ2-7, with 8 positions matching TRBD1. CDR3 coding DNA: TGTGCCAGCAGCTTGGGACAGGGGCTTTCCTACGAGCAGTACTTC. Protein: CASSLGQGLSYEQYF.